This T cell receptor (beta chain) was sequenced during a study of early T cells in non-severe SARS-CoV-2 infection. Findings and limits, study-wide: Reliance on VDJdb matching favored anti-spike CD8 responses; private and CD4 specificities were missed.

This clonotype has at least ten counts. Its antigen is not identified. Molecules of cDNA were individually given unique molecular identifiers that were attached to them. Each CDR3 protein gets one entry after TCRdb re-called the 5' RACE reads with MiXCR. The table shows some 48,000 distinct CDR3 sequences, with approximately 9.8% occurring only once. This sequence originates from an adult who was a healthcare worker with PCR-confirmed SARS-CoV-2 infection or an uninfected control (not recorded which). The sequencing input was whole blood.

The CDR3 region is CSVGTSGSSNEQFF. The DNA for the CDR3 is TGCAGCGTTGGGACTAGCGGGAGTTCGAATGAGCAGTTCTTC. V is TRBV29-1 and J is TRBJ2-1, with TRBD2 matching 13 bases. The junction had 4 bases not matched to a gene; V was cut back by 4 bases and J by 7 bases. The length of the CDR3 is 14 residues. Germline values: CDR1 SQVTM, CDR2 ANQGSEA.